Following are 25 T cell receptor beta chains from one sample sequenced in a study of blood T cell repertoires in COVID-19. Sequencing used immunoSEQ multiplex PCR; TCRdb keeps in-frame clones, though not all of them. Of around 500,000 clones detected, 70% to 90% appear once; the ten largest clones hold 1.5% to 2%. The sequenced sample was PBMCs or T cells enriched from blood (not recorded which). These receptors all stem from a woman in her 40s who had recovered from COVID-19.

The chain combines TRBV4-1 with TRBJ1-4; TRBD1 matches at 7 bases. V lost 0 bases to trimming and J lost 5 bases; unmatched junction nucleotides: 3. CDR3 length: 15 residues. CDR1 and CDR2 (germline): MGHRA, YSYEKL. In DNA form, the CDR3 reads TGCGCCAGCAGCCAAGACGGCAGGGGGAATGAAAAACTGTTTTTT. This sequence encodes CASSQDGRGNEKLFF.

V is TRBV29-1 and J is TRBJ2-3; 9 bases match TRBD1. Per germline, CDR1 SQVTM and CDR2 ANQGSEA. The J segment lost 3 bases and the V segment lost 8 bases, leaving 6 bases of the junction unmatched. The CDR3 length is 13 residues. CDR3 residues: CSTGTGKTDTQYF. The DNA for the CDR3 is TGCAGCACGGGGACAGGGAAAACAGATACGCAGTATTTT.

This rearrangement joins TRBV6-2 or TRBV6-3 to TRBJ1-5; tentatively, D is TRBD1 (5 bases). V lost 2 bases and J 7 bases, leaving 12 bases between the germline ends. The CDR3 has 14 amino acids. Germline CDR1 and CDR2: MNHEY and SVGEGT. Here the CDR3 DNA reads TGTGCCAGCAGTTACGTTGCAGGGTTCCAGCCCCAGCATTTT. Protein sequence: CASSYVAGFQPQHF.

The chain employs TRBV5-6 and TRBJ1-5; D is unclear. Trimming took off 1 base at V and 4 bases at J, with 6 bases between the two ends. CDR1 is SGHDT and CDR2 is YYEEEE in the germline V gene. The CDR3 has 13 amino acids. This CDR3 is CASSLRGNQPQHF. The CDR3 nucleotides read TGTGCCAGCAGCTTGCGAGGGAATCAGCCCCAGCATTTT. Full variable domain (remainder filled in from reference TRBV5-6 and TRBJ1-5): DAGVTQSPTHLIKTRGQQVTLRCSPKSGHDTVSWYQQALGQGPQFIFQYYEEEERQRGNFPDRFSGHQFPNYSSELNVNALLLGDSALYLCASSLRGNQPQHFGDGTRLSIL.

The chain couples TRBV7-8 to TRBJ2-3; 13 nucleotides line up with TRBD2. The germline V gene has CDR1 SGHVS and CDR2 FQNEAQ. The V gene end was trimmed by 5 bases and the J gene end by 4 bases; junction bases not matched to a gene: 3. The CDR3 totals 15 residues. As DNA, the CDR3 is TGTGCCAGCAGCCATACTAGCGGGAGGGCAGATACGCAGTATTTT. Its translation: CASSHTSGRADTQYF. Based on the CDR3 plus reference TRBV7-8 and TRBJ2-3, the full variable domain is GAGVSQSPRYKVAKRGQDVALRCDPISGHVSLFWYQQALGQGPEFLTYFQNEAQLDKSGLPSDRFFAERPEGSVSTLKIQRTQQEDSAVYLCASSHTSGRADTQYFGPGTRLTVL.

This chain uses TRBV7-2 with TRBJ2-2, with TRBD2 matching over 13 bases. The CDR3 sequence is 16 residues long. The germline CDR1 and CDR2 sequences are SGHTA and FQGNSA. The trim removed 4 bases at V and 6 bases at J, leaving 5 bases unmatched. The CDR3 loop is CASSSILAGGPGELFF. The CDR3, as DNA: TGTGCCAGCAGCTCGATACTAGCGGGAGGGCCCGGGGAGCTGTTTTTT.

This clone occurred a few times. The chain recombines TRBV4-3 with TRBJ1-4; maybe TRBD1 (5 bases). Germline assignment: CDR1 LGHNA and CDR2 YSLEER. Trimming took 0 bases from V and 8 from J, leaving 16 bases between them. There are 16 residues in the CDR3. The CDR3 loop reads CASSQEVTQGFEKLFF. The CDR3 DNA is TGCGCCAGCAGCCAAGAAGTCACGCAGGGATTCGAAAAACTGTTTTTT.

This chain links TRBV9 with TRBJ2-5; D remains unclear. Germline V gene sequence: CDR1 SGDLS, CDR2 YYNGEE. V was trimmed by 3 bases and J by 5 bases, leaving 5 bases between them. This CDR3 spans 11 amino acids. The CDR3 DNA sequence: TGTGCCAGCAGCGGGCGGGAGACCCAGTACTTC. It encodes CASSGRETQYF.

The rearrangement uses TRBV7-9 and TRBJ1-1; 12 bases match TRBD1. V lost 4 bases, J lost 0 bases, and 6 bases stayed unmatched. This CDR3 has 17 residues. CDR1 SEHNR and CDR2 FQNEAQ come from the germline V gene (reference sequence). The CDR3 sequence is CASSSGTGGFMNTEAFF. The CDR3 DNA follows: TGTGCCAGCAGCTCCGGGACAGGGGGCTTCATGAACACTGAAGCTTTCTTT. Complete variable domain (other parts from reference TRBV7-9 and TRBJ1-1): DTGVSQNPRHKITKRGQNVTFRCDPISEHNRLYWYRQTLGQGPEFLTYFQNEAQLEKSRLLSDRFSAERPKGSFSTLEIQRTEQGDSAMYLCASSSGTGGFMNTEAFFGQGTRLTVV.

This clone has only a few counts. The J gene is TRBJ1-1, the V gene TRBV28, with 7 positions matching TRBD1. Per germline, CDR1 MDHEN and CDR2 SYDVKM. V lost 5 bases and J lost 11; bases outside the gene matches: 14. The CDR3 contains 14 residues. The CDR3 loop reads CASSIVAGGIPAFF. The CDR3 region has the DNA TGTGCCAGCAGTATAGTAGCAGGGGGTATACCGGCTTTCTTT.

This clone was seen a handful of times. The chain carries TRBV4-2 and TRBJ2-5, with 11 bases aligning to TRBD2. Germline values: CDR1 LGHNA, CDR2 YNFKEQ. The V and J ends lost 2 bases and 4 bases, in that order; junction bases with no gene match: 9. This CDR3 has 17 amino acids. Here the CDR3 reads CASSQSPSGLAGETQYF. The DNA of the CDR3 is TGTGCCAGCAGCCAATCCCCCTCCGGACTAGCGGGAGAGACCCAGTACTTC.

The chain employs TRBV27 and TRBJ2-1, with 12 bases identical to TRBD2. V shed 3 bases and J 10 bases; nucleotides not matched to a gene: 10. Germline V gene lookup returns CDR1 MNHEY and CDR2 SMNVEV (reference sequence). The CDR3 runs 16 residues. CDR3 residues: CASSFSASGRAGEQFF. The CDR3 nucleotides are TGTGCCAGCAGTTTCAGTGCTAGCGGGAGGGCCGGGGAGCAGTTCTTC.

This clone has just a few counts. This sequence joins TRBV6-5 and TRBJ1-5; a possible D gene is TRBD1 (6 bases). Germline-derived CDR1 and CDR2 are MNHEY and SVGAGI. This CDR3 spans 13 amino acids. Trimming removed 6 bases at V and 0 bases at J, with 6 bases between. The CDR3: CASRDSSNQPQHF. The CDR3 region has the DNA TGTGCCAGCAGGGACAGTAGCAATCAGCCCCAGCATTTT.

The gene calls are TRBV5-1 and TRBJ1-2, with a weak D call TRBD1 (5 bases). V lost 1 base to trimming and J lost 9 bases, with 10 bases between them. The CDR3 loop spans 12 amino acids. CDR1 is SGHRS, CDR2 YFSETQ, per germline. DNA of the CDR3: TGCGCCAGCAGCTTGTTTCAGGGAAGCTACACCTTC. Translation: CASSLFQGSYTF.

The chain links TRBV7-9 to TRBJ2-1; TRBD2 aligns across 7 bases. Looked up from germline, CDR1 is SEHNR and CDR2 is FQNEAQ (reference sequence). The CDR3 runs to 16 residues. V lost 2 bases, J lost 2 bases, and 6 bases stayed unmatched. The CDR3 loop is CASSLSRGSTYNEQFF. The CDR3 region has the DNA TGTGCCAGCAGCTTATCGCGCGGGAGCACCTACAATGAGCAGTTCTTC.

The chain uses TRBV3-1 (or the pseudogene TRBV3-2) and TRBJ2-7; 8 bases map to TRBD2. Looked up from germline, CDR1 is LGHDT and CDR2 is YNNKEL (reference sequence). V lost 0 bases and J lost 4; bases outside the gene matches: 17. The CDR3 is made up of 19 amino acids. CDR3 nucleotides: TGTGCCAGCAGCCAAGATACCCCCCTTTGGACGGGAGGGCGGTACGAGCAGTACTTC. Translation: CASSQDTPLWTGGRYEQYF.

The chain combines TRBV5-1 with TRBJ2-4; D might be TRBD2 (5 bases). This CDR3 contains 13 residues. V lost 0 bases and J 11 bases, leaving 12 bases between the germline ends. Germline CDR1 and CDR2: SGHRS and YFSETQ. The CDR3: CASSLAEVGVQYF. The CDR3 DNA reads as TGCGCCAGCAGCTTGGCGGAGGTCGGGGTTCAGTACTTC.

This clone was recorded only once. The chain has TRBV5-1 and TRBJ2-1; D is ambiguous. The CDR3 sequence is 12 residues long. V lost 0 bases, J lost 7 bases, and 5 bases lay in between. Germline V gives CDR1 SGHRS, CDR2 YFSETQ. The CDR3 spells CASSLVINEQFF. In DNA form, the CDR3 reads TGCGCCAGCAGCTTGGTTATAAATGAGCAGTTCTTC.

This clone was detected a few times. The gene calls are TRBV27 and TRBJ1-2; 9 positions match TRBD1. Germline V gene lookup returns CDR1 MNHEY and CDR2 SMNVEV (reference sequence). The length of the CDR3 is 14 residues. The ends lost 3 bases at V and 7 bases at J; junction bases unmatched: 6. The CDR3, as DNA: TGTGCCAGCAGTTTCGACAGGGGGATTGGTGGCTACACCTTC. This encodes CASSFDRGIGGYTF.

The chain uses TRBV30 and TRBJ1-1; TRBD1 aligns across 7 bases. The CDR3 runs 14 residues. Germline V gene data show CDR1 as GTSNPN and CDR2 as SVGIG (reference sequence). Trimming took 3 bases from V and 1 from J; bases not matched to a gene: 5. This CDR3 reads CAWSRDRKNTEAFF. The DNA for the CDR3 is TGTGCCTGGAGCCGGGACAGAAAGAACACTGAAGCTTTCTTT. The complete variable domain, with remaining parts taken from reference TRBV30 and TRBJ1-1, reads SQTIHQWPATLVQPVGSPLSLECTVEGTSNPNLYWYRQAAGRGLQLLFYSVGIGQISSEVPQNLSASRPQDRQFILSSKKLLLSDSGFYLCAWSRDRKNTEAFFGQGTRLTVV.

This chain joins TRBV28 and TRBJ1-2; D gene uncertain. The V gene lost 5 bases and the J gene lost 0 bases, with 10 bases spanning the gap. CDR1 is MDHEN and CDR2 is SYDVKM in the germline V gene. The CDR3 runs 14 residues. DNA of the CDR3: TGTGCCAGCAGTACCCTTGGAGCTAACTATGGCTACACCTTC. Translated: CASSTLGANYGYTF.

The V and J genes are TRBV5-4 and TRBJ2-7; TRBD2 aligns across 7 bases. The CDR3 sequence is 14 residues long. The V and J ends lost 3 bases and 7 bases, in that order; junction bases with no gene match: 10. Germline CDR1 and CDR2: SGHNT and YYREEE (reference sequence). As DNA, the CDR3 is TGTGCCAGCAGCTCGCAAACTAGCGCCGGGGAGCAGTACTTC. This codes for CASSSQTSAGEQYF.

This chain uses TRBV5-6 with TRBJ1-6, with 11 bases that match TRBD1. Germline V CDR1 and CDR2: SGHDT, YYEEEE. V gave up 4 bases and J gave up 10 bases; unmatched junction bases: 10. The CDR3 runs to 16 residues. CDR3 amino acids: CASSGGPGTGGSPLHF. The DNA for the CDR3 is TGTGCCAGCAGCGGGGGCCCCGGGACAGGGGGATCACCCCTCCACTTT.

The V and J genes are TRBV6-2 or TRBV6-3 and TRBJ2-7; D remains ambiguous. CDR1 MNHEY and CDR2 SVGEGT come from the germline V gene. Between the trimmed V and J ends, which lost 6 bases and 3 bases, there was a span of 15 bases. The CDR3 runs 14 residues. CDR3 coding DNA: TGTGCCAGCAGCCACTACGAGGAAGTCTACGAGCAGTACTTC. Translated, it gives CASSHYEEVYEQYF.

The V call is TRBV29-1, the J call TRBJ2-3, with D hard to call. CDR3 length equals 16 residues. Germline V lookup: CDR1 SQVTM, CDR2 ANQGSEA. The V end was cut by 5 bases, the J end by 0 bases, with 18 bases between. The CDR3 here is CSVRRKGTSSTDTQYF. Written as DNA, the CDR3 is TGCAGCGTTAGGCGGAAAGGAACGTCTAGCACAGATACGCAGTATTTT.